This passage covers 31 T cell receptor beta chains from one sample sequenced in a study of shared clonotypes between healthy human individuals. Sequenced by immunoSEQ multiplex PCR; TCRdb stores in-frame clones only, minus some. The sample yields fewer than 1.8 million clones, approximately 98.5% seen once. The sample taken for sequencing was naive CD4+ T cells sorted from blood. The subset denotes: CD45RA+ positively selected. The receptors shown here come from a man aged 30 to 39 in good health.

J is TRBJ2-2 and V is TRBV15; 8 bases map to TRBD2. Germline lookup yields CDR1 LNHNV and CDR2 YYDKDF (reference sequence). J gave up 3 bases and V 7 bases, and 1 base lay outside the gene matches. CDR3 length equals 13 residues. CDR3: CATKREYTGELFF. The CDR3 coding sequence is TGTGCCACCAAGCGGGAGTACACCGGGGAGCTGTTTTTT.

The J gene is TRBJ2-1, the V gene TRBV5-4; 12 bases line up with TRBD2. CDR3 size: 16 residues. Germline V gene data show CDR1 as SGHNT and CDR2 as YYREEE (reference sequence). V dropped 4 bases and J dropped 7; count of bases not matched to a gene: 9. CDR3 protein: CASSDQTSGRLNEQFF. CDR3 nucleotides: TGTGCCAGCAGCGACCAGACTAGCGGGAGATTAAATGAGCAGTTCTTC.

The CDR3 sequence is CSALPADRDYEQYF. The CDR3 DNA reads as TGCAGCGCCCTCCCTGCCGACAGGGACTACGAGCAGTACTTC. The chain employs TRBV29-1 and TRBJ2-7; 7 nucleotides agree with TRBD1. Trimming at V came to 7 bases and at J to 3 bases, leaving 12 bases not matched to a gene. Germline CDR1 and CDR2: SQVTM and ANQGSEA. The CDR3 has 14 residues.

V usage is TRBV7-2 and J usage is TRBJ2-7; D may correspond to TRBD1 or TRBD2 (6 bases each). CDR3 length: 14 residues. CDR1 is SGHTA, CDR2 FQGNSA, per germline. V was pared by 4 bases and J by 6 bases, with 16 bases between. The CDR3 DNA follows: TGTGCCAGCAGCTCCGGGAGAGGGGGGCCCGAGCAGTACTTC. This codes for CASSSGRGGPEQYF.

The J gene is TRBJ2-1, the V gene TRBV5-1, with 11 bases aligning to TRBD2. The germline V gene has CDR1 SGHRS and CDR2 YFSETQ. The CDR3 has 17 residues. J lost 6 bases, V lost 0 bases, and 8 bases had no gene match. CDR3 in amino acids: CASSLELAGGPVNEQFF. The CDR3 DNA sequence: TGCGCCAGCAGCTTGGAGTTAGCGGGAGGGCCGGTCAATGAGCAGTTCTTC.

The J gene is TRBJ2-3, the V gene TRBV28; D is undetermined. Trimming shortened V by 5 bases and J by 0 bases, and 15 bases separated the two germline ends. The germline CDR1 and CDR2 sequences are MDHEN and SYDVKM. The CDR3 extends over 16 amino acids. The CDR3, as DNA: TGTGCCAGCAGTCCTCCCCGGACCCGTAGCACAGATACGCAGTATTTT. Encoded protein: CASSPPRTRSTDTQYF.

The rearrangement uses TRBV11-2 and TRBJ1-1, with D tentatively TRBD1 (6 bases). Germline V gene sequence: CDR1 SGHAT, CDR2 FQNNGV. The CDR3 covers 16 residues. This CDR3 is CAWGRDGNLLNTEAFF. DNA of the CDR3: TGTGCGTGGGGGCGGGATGGTAATTTGTTGAACACTGAAGCTTTCTTT.

The chain carries TRBV7-3 and TRBJ2-7; 7 bases are a match to TRBD2. V trimming: 1 base; J trimming: 5 bases; junction bases outside the gene matches: 2. In germline, CDR1 is SGHTA, CDR2 FQGTGA. This CDR3 region has 13 residues. In DNA form, the CDR3 reads TGTGCCAGCAGCTTAAATCGGGGGGACGAGCAGTACTTC. It encodes CASSLNRGDEQYF.

The V call is TRBV29-1, the J call TRBJ1-4, with TRBD1 matching 7 bases. Trimming removed 7 bases from V and 0 bases from J; junction bases left unmatched: 8. The CDR3 has 15 residues. CDR1 SQVTM and CDR2 ANQGSEA come from the germline V gene. The CDR3 here is CSALGDRSTNEKLFF. DNA of the CDR3: TGCAGCGCCCTGGGGGACAGATCAACTAATGAAAAACTGTTTTTT.

The chain couples TRBV29-1 to TRBJ2-1, with a weak D call TRBD1 (6 bases). This CDR3 is built from 14 residues. The V end was cut by 6 bases, the J end by 0 bases, with 12 bases between. Germline V lookup: CDR1 SQVTM, CDR2 ANQGSEA. CDR3 residues: CSVRDTNSYNEQFF. CDR3 DNA sequence: TGCAGCGTCCGGGACACTAACTCCTACAATGAGCAGTTCTTC.

The gene calls are TRBV10-3 and TRBJ1-4; D not certain. From germline, CDR1 is ENHRY and CDR2 SYGVKD. Trimming shortened V by 0 bases and J by 5 bases, and 10 bases separated the two germline ends. The CDR3 has 15 residues. CDR3 coding DNA: TGTGCCATCAGTGAGTCGGGAGGGTCCAATGAAAAACTGTTTTTT. Its protein product is CAISESGGSNEKLFF.

This clone was seen once. The rearrangement joins TRBV15 to TRBJ1-5; D is undetermined. V was cut by 0 bases and J by 5 bases, with 11 bases left in between. CDR1 and CDR2 (germline): LNHNV, YYDKDF (reference sequence). This CDR3 spans 15 amino acids. As DNA, the CDR3 is TGTGCCACCAGCAGAGACCTGGCTGGCGATCAGCCCCAGCATTTT. Protein product: CATSRDLAGDQPQHF.

This chain uses TRBV27 with TRBJ2-3; D ambiguous. The CDR3 is 16 amino acids. Trimming stripped 2 bases from V and 5 bases from J, with 17 bases between. Germline V lookup: CDR1 MNHEY, CDR2 SMNVEV (reference sequence). Here the CDR3 reads CASSLRRGPPLDTQYF. DNA of the CDR3: TGTGCCAGCAGTTTAAGGCGCGGACCACCTCTAGATACGCAGTATTTT.

This clone occurred once. The gene calls are TRBV5-5 and TRBJ2-2; D is perhaps TRBD2 (6 bases). V was pared by 5 bases and J by 6 bases, with 14 bases between. The CDR3 covers 14 residues. Germline V lookup: CDR1 SGHKS, CDR2 YYEKEE (reference sequence). CDR3 sequence: CASRKGSGAGELFF. The CDR3 DNA sequence: TGTGCCAGCAGGAAAGGATCGGGAGCCGGGGAGCTGTTTTTT.

The chain joins TRBV5-1 to TRBJ2-2; tentatively, D is TRBD1 (5 bases). V dropped 0 bases and J dropped 3 bases, with 12 bases sitting between them. The CDR3 extends over 16 amino acids. The germline gives CDR1 SGHRS, CDR2 YFSETQ. The DNA for the CDR3 is TGCGCCAGCAGCTTGGCCCCGGCCAGGGACACCGGGGAGCTGTTTTTT. Translated: CASSLAPARDTGELFF. Full variable domain (rest looked up from reference TRBV5-1 and TRBJ2-2): KAGVTQTPRYLIKTRGQQVTLSCSPISGHRSVSWYQQTPGQGLQFLFEYFSETQRNKGNFPGRFSGRQFSNSRSEMNVSTLELGDSALYLCASSLAPARDTGELFFGEGSRLTVL.

In DNA, the CDR3 is TGCGCCAGCAGCAAACAAGAGACCCAGTACTTC. This encodes CASSKQETQYF. The rearrangement joins TRBV5-1 to TRBJ2-5; the D is unclear. Germline V gene sequence: CDR1 SGHRS, CDR2 YFSETQ. The V end was cut by 4 bases, the J end by 2 bases, with 3 bases between. This CDR3 has 11 amino acids.

V and J are TRBV6-1 and TRBJ2-7; D is possibly TRBD1 or TRBD2 (5 bases each). Germline V CDR1 and CDR2: MNHNS, SASEGT. This CDR3 region has 18 residues. Between the trimmed V and J ends, which lost 0 bases and 0 bases, there was a span of 18 bases. CDR3 sequence (DNA): TGTGCCAGCAGTGAAGCGCTTCCGGGGCAGATAAGCTCCTACGAGCAGTACTTC. Translation: CASSEALPGQISSYEQYF.

J is TRBJ2-7 and V is TRBV28, with D unresolved. Germline loops: CDR1 MDHEN, CDR2 SYDVKM. Trimming removed 2 bases at V and 7 bases at J, with 15 bases between. The CDR3 covers 14 residues. Written as DNA, the CDR3 is TGTGCCAGCAGTTTAGGGTTCCCGTTGAAGGAGCAGTACTTC. It is translated as CASSLGFPLKEQYF.

The chain links TRBV6-5 to TRBJ2-5; a possible D gene is TRBD2 (5 bases). V lost 8 bases, J lost 7 bases, and 11 bases lay in between. The germline V gene has CDR1 MNHEY and CDR2 SVGAGI. This CDR3 region has 11 residues. CDR3 nucleotide sequence: TGTGCCAGCCGGGATCCGCCGACCCAGTACTTC. Translated, it gives CASRDPPTQYF.

This chain links TRBV29-1 with TRBJ2-3, with D perhaps matching TRBD1 (5 bases). V shed 0 bases and J shed 5 bases, with 9 bases lying between them. Germline loops: CDR1 SQVTM, CDR2 ANQGSEA. The CDR3 loop spans 13 amino acids. The CDR3 sequence is CSVEDRAGDTQYF. The CDR3 DNA is TGCAGCGTTGAAGACAGGGCAGGAGATACGCAGTATTTT.

V usage is TRBV27 and J usage is TRBJ1-5; D not resolved. The CDR3 consists of 17 residues. Per the germline V gene, CDR1 is MNHEY and CDR2 is SMNVEV (reference sequence). Trimming left V 1 base short and J 1 base short, with 14 bases between. The CDR3 nucleotides read TGTGCCAGCAGTTTATACTCCAGCCACGGAAGCAATCAGCCCCAGCATTTT. Translated, it gives CASSLYSSHGSNQPQHF.

The chain employs TRBV28 and TRBJ2-7; D is ambiguous. This CDR3 is 12 amino acids long. Trimming left V 7 bases short and J 2 bases short, with 9 bases between. CDR1 is MDHEN, CDR2 SYDVKM, per germline. The CDR3 loop reads CASKRFPYEQYF. As DNA, the CDR3 is TGTGCCAGCAAAAGGTTCCCCTACGAGCAGTACTTC.

The V call is TRBV7-7, the J call TRBJ2-2, with D possibly being TRBD2 (6 bases). Trimming removed 4 bases at V and 6 bases at J, with 9 bases between. This CDR3 spans 13 amino acids. Per germline, CDR1 SSHAT and CDR2 FNYEAQ (reference sequence). CDR3 nucleotides: TGTGCCAGCAGCTGGGGGAGGTCCGGGGAGCTGTTTTTT. Encoded protein: CASSWGRSGELFF.

This clone occurred once. V is TRBV15 and J is TRBJ1-5; TRBD1 agrees at 8 bases. The V segment lost 5 bases and the J segment 0 bases; nucleotides outside the gene matches: 15. From germline, CDR1 is LNHNV and CDR2 YYDKDF (reference sequence). The CDR3 totals 19 residues. The DNA of the CDR3 is TGTGCCACCAGCCGACAGGGGCGAGGCTTCGGATATAGCAATCAGCCCCAGCATTTT. It codes for CATSRQGRGFGYSNQPQHF.

This chain links TRBV11-2 with TRBJ1-4; 7 nucleotides match TRBD1. This CDR3 is built from 16 residues. Trimming removed 5 bases from V and 8 bases from J; junction bases left unmatched: 14. Germline V lookup: CDR1 SGHAT, CDR2 FQNNGV. This CDR3 reads CASSLLPPGGYEKLFF. In DNA, the CDR3 is TGTGCCAGCAGCCTGCTACCCCCAGGGGGGTACGAAAAACTGTTTTTT.

This chain connects TRBV5-8 to TRBJ1-1; 8 nucleotides line up with TRBD1. The V and J ends lost 0 bases and 7 bases, in that order; junction bases with no gene match: 8. The CDR3 spans 15 residues. Germline V gene lookup returns CDR1 SGHTS and CDR2 YDEGEE. CDR3 coding DNA: TGTGCCAGCAGCTTGGGGGTCAGGGGGCGAGGTGAAGCTTTCTTT. Translation: CASSLGVRGRGEAFF.

V is TRBV9 and J is TRBJ2-3; 10 bases match TRBD2. With V trimmed by 4 bases and J by 5 bases, 7 bases remained unmatched. Germline V lookup: CDR1 SGDLS, CDR2 YYNGEE. There are 15 residues in the CDR3. The CDR3 nucleotides read TGTGCCAGCAGCACCCGGACTAGCGGAGGAGATACGCAGTATTTT. Translated: CASSTRTSGGDTQYF.

In this sample, this clone turned up once. This chain connects TRBV2 to TRBJ1-5, with TRBD1 matching over 7 bases. The CDR3 covers 16 residues. Germline V gene lookup returns CDR1 SNHLY and CDR2 FYNNEI. J was trimmed by 3 bases and V by 5 bases; bases with no gene match: 10. The CDR3 nucleotides read TGTGCCAGCAGTAACCAATGGGACAGTCTCAATCAGCCCCAGCATTTT. Its protein is CASSNQWDSLNQPQHF.

The rearrangement joins TRBV14 to TRBJ1-4, with D perhaps matching TRBD1 (6 bases). Between the trimmed V and J ends, which lost 2 bases and 10 bases, there was a span of 11 bases. Germline loops: CDR1 SGHDN, CDR2 FVKESK. This CDR3 is 13 amino acids long. CDR3 amino acids: CASSQYATGKLFF. CDR3 DNA sequence: TGTGCCAGCAGCCAATACGCGACAGGAAAACTGTTTTTT.

The chain links TRBV28 to TRBJ2-3; TRBD1 matches at 8 bases. The CDR3 runs to 17 residues. CDR1 MDHEN and CDR2 SYDVKM come from the germline V gene. The junction had 8 bases not matched to a gene; V was cut back by 1 base and J by 2 bases. CDR3 bases: TGTGCCAGCAGTTTATATCGGACAGGGCGGTACACAGATACGCAGTATTTT. Its translation: CASSLYRTGRYTDTQYF. Filled out from reference TRBV28 and TRBJ2-3, the complete variable domain reads DVKVTQSSRYLVKRTGEKVFLECVQDMDHENMFWYRQDPGLGLRLIYFSYDVKMKEKGDIPEGYSVSREKKERFSLILESASTNQTSMYLCASSLYRTGRYTDTQYFGPGTRLTVL.

The rearrangement joins TRBV9 to TRBJ2-3, with 10 bases fitting TRBD2. CDR3 length equals 16 residues. CDR1 is SGDLS and CDR2 is YYNGEE in the germline V gene. Trimming at V came to 3 bases and at J to 4 bases, leaving 8 bases not matched to a gene. As DNA, the CDR3 is TGTGCCAGCAGCGGACTCAGCGGGAGGGGCGCAGATACGCAGTATTTT. Amino acid sequence: CASSGLSGRGADTQYF.